This T cell receptor (beta chain) was identified during a study of cytomegalovirus exposure and HLA in healthy donors. Study-wide results and caveats: It has been reported that TCR beta sequences accurately predicted the HLA-A and HLA-B alleles of most subjects.

60 Vbeta and 13 Jbeta primers were used in PCR. Authors' processing steps: Per a later analysis, the number of unique TCR beta chains was around 79 million, of which roughly 11 million were shared. Assay: immunoSEQ multiplex PCR; the TCRdb copy retains only in-frame clones and omits some. V and J calls and clone size come straight from that table; D and trimming were deduced from the DNA. The sample holds roughly 100,000 clones, roughly 70% seen once. Trimming pared 3 bases from V and 0 bases from J, leaving 7 bases between. This CDR3 spans 13 amino acids. In germline, CDR1 is SQVTM, CDR2 ANQGSEA. Regarding this clone: Antigen: not known.

The source material was PBMCs. This chain connects TRBV29-1 to TRBJ2-3; D is possibly TRBD1 (5 bases). The receptor was isolated from a man aged 35-49 years in good health and CMV-seronegative. CDR3 protein: CSVESGSTDTQYF. In nucleotides, the CDR3 is TGCAGCGTTGAGTCAGGGAGCACAGATACGCAGTATTTT.